The rows below give T cell receptor beta chains drawn from one sample of a study of cytomegalovirus exposure and HLA in healthy donors. Here immunoSEQ multiplex PCR was the method, and the copy in TCRdb shows in-frame clones only, minus some. The data show around 100,000 clones, approximately 80% seen once. Sequencing used PBMCs. The receptor set was obtained from a female donor in good health and CMV-seropositive. CDR3s include the opening cysteine and the closing phenylalanine or tryptophan. A D gene is named only where the DNA matches it firmly. The size of a clone is reported for some rows only, either as once, few or many, or as a class for expanded clones.

size	V	D	J	DNA	CDR3
.	TRBV28	.	TRBJ1-5	TGTGCCAGCAGTTTGGAGGGATCCGGGCATCAGCCCCAGCATTTT	CASSLEGSGHQPQHF
once	TRBV5-1	.	TRBJ2-7	TGCGCCAGCAGCCTTATCCCAGGCGGGGCTCAGACGATTAGCTCCTACGAGCAGTACTTC	CASSLIPGGAQTISSYEQYF
.	TRBV7-9	.	TRBJ2-7	TGTTCCAGCAGCTCGGGTTACTCCTACGAGCAGTACTTC	CSSSSGYSYEQYF
.	TRBV7-2	TRBD1	TRBJ1-4	TGTGCCAGCAGCTTAGGGGGGGGACAGGTTTATGAAAAACTGTTTTTT	CASSLGGGQVYEKLFF
.	TRBV2	.	TRBJ1-1	TGTGCCAGCAGTGGCACCGCCATACAGGGATGGAACACTGAAGCTTTCTTT	CASSGTAIQGWNTEAFF
.	TRBV12-5	.	TRBJ1-1	TGTGCTAGTGGTTTGTTTAGGGGAGGCGAGAACACTGAAGCTTTCTTT	CASGLFRGGENTEAFF
once	TRBV19	TRBD1	TRBJ1-5	TGTGCCAGTAGTATTAGACAGGGGGTATGGCAGCCCCAGCATTTT	CASSIRQGVWQPQHF
.	TRBV7-9	.	TRBJ2-3	TGTGCCAGCAGCTTAGCTGGCGGGTCCCCCACAGATACGCAGTATTTT	CASSLAGGSPTDTQYF
.	TRBV18	.	TRBJ1-1	TGTGCCAGCTCACCACGTAGAGGCTCGAACACTGAAGCTTTCTTT	CASSPRRGSNTEAFF
once	TRBV7-2	TRBD2	TRBJ2-3	TGTGCCAGCAGCTTAGTGCTAGCGGGGATCACAGATACGCAGTATTTT	CASSLVLAGITDTQYF
.	TRBV7-9	.	TRBJ2-1	TGTGCCAGCAGCTTAGGGTTTATCGAGGAAGGCGATGAGCAGTTCTTC	CASSLGFIEEGDEQFF
.	TRBV7-2	.	TRBJ1-4	TGTGCCAGCAGCCCTCGACAGATTACAACTAATGAAAAACTGTTTTTT	CASSPRQITTNEKLFF
.	TRBV5-1	TRBD1	TRBJ2-1	TGCGCCAGCAGCTCAGGACAGGGCTCCTACAATGAGCAGTTCTTC	CASSSGQGSYNEQFF
.	TRBV9	TRBD1	TRBJ1-2	TGTGCCAGCAGCACCCGAGGGACAGGGGGCGGGGATGGCTACACCTTC	CASSTRGTGGGDGYTF
.	TRBV14	TRBD1	TRBJ1-1	TGTGCCAGCAGACAGGACAGGACGAACACTGAAGCTTTCTTT	CASRQDRTNTEAFF
once	TRBV4-2	.	TRBJ2-7	TGTGCCAGCAGCTCACCCCTGACTCGGGAGCAGTACTTC	CASSSPLTREQYF
.	TRBV6-1	.	TRBJ2-1	TGTGCCAGCAGTATTAAGCGAGGTGAGCAGTTCTTC	CASSIKRGEQFF